The source of this TCR beta chain is a study of shared clonotypes between healthy human individuals. Germline V gene sequence: CDR1 MGHDK, CDR2 SYGVNS. The CDR3 consists of 15 residues. The J segment lost 3 bases and the V segment lost 3 bases, leaving 5 bases of the junction unmatched. Only CD45RO-negative cells positively selected for CCR7 counted as naive CD8 cells, so terminally differentiated effector memory CD45RA+ cells were excluded. Sequencing was performed with immunoSEQ multiplex PCR; in TCRdb, only in-frame clones are kept and a portion is missing. The table includes approximately 1.9 million clones, approximately 92% detected once.

The origin of this receptor is a man in his late teens or twenties in good health. Some clones in this sample may be carry-over from other donors' samples. This rearrangement joins TRBV25-1 to TRBJ1-1; TRBD1 matches 9 bases. Material: naive CD8+ T cells from PBMCs. The CDR3 coding sequence is TGTGCCAGCAGTGATCCCGACAGGGGGGACACTGAAGCTTTCTTT. As protein: CASSDPDRGDTEAFF.